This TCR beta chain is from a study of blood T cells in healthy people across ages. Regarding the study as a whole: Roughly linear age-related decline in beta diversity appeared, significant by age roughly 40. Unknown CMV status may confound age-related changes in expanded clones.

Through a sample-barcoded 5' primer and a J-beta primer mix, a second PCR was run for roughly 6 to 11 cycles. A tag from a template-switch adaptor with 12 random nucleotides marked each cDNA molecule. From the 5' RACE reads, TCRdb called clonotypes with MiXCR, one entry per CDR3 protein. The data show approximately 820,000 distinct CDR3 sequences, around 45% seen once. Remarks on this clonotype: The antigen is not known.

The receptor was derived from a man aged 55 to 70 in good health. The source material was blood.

Here the CDR3 reads CASSLAGNGRDEQYF. In DNA form, the CDR3 reads TGTGCCAGCAGCTTAGCGGGGAATGGCAGGGACGAGCAGTACTTC. The rearrangement links TRBV7-9 to TRBJ2-5; D possibly corresponds to TRBD1 (5 bases). The J call may be faulty, since TRBJ2-7 better matches the DNA end. This CDR3 spans 15 amino acids. Per germline, CDR1 SEHNR and CDR2 FQNEAQ (reference sequence).